The present T cell receptor (beta chain) was sequenced within a study of blood T cell repertoires in COVID-19 (dated by TCRdb to the early 2020s). Background for the entire study: The collaborator samples originated in the United States, Italy and Spain and spanned the acute and convalescent phases of COVID-19. A freely available public database, intended as a resource for researchers studying the immune response to SARS-CoV-2, is where the repertoires were released. Where available, HLA class I and class II types were taken from metadata supplied by the sample provider and were not determined by assay-based typing. A de-identified subject ID, COVID-19 status, age in years and sex were almost always included in the sample metadata. The dataset comprised deeply sampled blood TCRbeta repertoires from subjects exposed to, actively infected with, or recovered from COVID-19. The material from the prospective study consisted of cDNA or gDNA derived from T cells, B-cell-depleted T cells, or PBMCs. The samples were drawn from two sources: the first 160 participants of the ongoing ImmuneRACE study, and 1,200 or so subjects contributed by 6 global collaborators.

A remark on this clone: What this receptor recognizes is not known. No much larger clonotype is one base removed from it; base qualities were not supplied.

The CDR1 and CDR2 encoded by the germline V gene (reference sequence) are LGHDT and YNNKEL. For this chain, trimming is 2 bases at the V end and 0 bases at the J end, and the number of junction bases without a gene match is 16. The CDR3 runs 19 amino acids, cysteine and phenylalanine included. Only the CDR3 DNA is retained, 57 bases long and in frame from the first base. TCRbeta CDR3 regions were amplified from genomic DNA using the immunoSEQ Assay, a bias-controlled multiplex PCR. The paper's processing steps were these. The number of nucleated cells in each sample was estimated from the amplification of reference gene primers within the assay. To quantify the absolute abundance of each unique TCRbeta CDR3 rearrangement, sequence reads were collapsed and filtered. For each sample, productive Simpson clonality was calculated as the square root of Simpson's diversity index over productive rearrangements. In its TCRdb copy, this immuneACCESS table keeps in-frame sequences only and misses some clones. Where compared with another copy, unresolved V genes explain less than half of these, and the others have no known cause. That table furnishes V, J and clone size, whereas the DNA furnished D and trimming. The sample has approximately 150,000 clones on record, about 76% of them singletons. The ten largest clones add up to around 8.2% of the sample.

Study-wide conclusions, independent of this receptor: Clinical and demographic metadata were provided uncurated, with the amount varying by source and participant.

Each collaborating institution followed its own protocols to collect whole blood in K2EDTA tubes. For TCRbeta analysis, collaborators shipped samples as frozen whole blood, isolated PBMCs, or DNA extracted from either of those sample types. The clonotype originates from a human donor in a cohort sampled during active COVID-19. The specimen sequenced was peripheral blood. The V and J segments used are TRBV3-1 (or the pseudogene TRBV3-2) and TRBJ2-7, with 7 bases in between that match TRBD1. The nucleotide sequence is TGTGCCAGCAGCCAAAAAAAGGGGGACGGGACAGAGGCCTCCTACGAGCAGTACTTC. Its protein product is CASSQKKGDGTEASYEQYF.